The subject of this entry is one T cell receptor beta chain. Its specificity is unknown. V was pared by 9 bases and J by 5 bases, with 16 bases between. The CDR3 loop spans 13 amino acids. CDR1 LNHDA and CDR2 SQIVND come from the germline V gene (reference sequence). The data are from a study of shared clonotypes between healthy human individuals. For sorted subsets, roughly 200 ng DNA per replicate equaled approximately 30,000 T cell genomes. Measured with immunoSEQ multiplex PCR; TCRdb has only the in-frame clones, and not every one. In the table there are 600,000 or so clones, approximately 95% of which are singletons. Whole-study findings and limits: Generally, naive subsets (rather than memory subsets) showed larger estimated richness.

Positively selected for CCR7, the CD45RO-negative cells used as naive CD8 cells excluded terminally differentiated effector memory CD45RA+ cells. This TCR was sampled from a woman between 25 and 40 years old in good health. Sequencing was done on a sample of naive CD8+ T cells sorted from blood. The genes are TRBV19 and TRBJ1-2; possibly TRBD1 for D (6 bases). As DNA, the CDR3 is TGTGCCAGCCGAGGGGGGGGCCGGTATGGCTACACCTTC. It translates to CASRGGGRYGYTF.